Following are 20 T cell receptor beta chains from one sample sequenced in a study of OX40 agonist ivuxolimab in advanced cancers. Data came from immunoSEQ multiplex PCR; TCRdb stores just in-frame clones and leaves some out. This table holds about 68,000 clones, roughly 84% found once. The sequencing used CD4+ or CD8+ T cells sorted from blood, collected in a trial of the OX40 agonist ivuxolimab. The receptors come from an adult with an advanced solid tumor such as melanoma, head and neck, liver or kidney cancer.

CDR3 loop: CASSPSNTEAFF. CDR3 DNA: TGTGCCAGCAGCCCCTCGAACACTGAAGCTTTCTTT. The chain couples TRBV28 to TRBJ1-1; D call uncertain. Deletions cut 6 bases from V and 1 base from J, with 6 bases between. Germline CDR1 MDHEN, CDR2 SYDVKM. This CDR3 contains 12 residues.

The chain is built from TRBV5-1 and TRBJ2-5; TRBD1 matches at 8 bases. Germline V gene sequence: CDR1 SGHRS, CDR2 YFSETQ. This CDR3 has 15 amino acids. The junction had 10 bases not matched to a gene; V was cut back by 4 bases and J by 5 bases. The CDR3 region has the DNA TGCGCCAGCAGCCCCCGACAGGGGTGGGGGGAGACCCAGTACTTC. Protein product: CASSPRQGWGETQYF.

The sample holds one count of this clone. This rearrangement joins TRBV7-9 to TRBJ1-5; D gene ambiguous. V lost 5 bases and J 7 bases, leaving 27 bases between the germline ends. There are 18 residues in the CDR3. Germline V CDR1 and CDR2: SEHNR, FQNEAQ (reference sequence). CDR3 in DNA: TGTGCCAGCAGCCCTGGCCCTTCCCCACTCCGGAACTTGCAGCCCCAGCATTTT. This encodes CASSPGPSPLRNLQPQHF.

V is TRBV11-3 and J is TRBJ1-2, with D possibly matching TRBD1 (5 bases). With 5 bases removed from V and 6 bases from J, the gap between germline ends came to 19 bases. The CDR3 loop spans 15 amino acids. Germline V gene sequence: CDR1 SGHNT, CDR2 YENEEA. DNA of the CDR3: TGTGCCAGCAGCACCCCCAGGGAGGAGGGGCATGGCTACACCTTC. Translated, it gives CASSTPREEGHGYTF.

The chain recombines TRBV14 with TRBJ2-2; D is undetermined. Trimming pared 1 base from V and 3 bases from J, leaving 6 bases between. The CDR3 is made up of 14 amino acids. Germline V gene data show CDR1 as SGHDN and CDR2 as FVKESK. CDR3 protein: CASSQAQYTGELFF. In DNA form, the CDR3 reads TGTGCCAGCAGCCAAGCACAATACACCGGGGAGCTGTTTTTT.

Here the CDR3 reads CASATLAGGPGELFF. The CDR3 DNA is TGTGCCAGCGCAACACTAGCGGGGGGCCCCGGGGAGCTGTTTTTT. The rearrangement links TRBV7-2 to TRBJ2-2, with 12 bases matching TRBD2. This CDR3 has 15 residues. Germline lookup yields CDR1 SGHTA and CDR2 FQGNSA. The trim removed 8 bases at V and 6 bases at J, leaving 7 bases unmatched.

The chain's CDR3 is CAIRGTNEKLFF. The CDR3 DNA reads TGTGCCATCAGGGGAACTAATGAAAAACTGTTTTTT. V and J are TRBV2 and TRBJ1-4; TRBD1 is a possible D gene (6 bases). Germline values: CDR1 SNHLY, CDR2 FYNNEI. This CDR3 spans 12 amino acids. The germline V and J ends were trimmed by 10 bases and 1 base, with 7 bases remaining between them.

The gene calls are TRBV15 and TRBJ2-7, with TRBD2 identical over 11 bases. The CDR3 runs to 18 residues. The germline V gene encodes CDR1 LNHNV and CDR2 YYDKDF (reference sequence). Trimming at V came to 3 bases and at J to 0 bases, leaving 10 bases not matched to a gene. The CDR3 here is CATSSRASGRRSSYEQYF. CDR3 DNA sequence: TGTGCCACCAGCAGCCGGGCTAGCGGGAGGAGGAGCTCCTACGAGCAGTACTTC.

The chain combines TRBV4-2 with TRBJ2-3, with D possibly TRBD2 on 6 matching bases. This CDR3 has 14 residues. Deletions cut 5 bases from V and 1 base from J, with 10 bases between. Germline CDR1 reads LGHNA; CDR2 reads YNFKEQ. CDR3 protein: CASSAPGGTDTQYF. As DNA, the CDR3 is TGTGCCAGCAGCGCTCCGGGGGGCACAGATACGCAGTATTTT.

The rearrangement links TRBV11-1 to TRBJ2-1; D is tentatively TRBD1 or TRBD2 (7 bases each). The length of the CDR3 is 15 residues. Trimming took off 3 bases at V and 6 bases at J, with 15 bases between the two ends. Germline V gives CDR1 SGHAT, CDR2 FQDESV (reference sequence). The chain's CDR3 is CASSLSGTVGNEQFF. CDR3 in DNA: TGTGCCAGCAGCTTGAGCGGGACAGTCGGCAATGAGCAGTTCTTC.

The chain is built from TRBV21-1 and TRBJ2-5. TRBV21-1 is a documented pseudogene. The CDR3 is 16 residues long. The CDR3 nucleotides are TGTGCCAGCAGCAAAGAAGTTAGCAGGTTACGGGAGACCCAGTACTTC. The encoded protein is CASSKEVSRLRETQYF.

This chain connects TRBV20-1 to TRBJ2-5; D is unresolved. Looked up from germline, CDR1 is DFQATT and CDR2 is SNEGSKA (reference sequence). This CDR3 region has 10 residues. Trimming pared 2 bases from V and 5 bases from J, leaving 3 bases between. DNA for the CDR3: TGCAGTGCTAGATCCGAGACCCAGTACTTC. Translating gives CSARSETQYF.

This CDR3 reads CASNPPPAERDHGGRARDTQYF. CDR3 sequence (DNA): TGTGCCAGCAACCCCCCCCCGGCCGAGCGGGATCACGGCGGGAGGGCGAGAGATACGCAGTATTTT. The chain links TRBV27 to TRBJ2-3; TRBD2 matches at 9 bases. CDR3 length: 22 amino acids. The junction had 31 bases not matched to a gene; V was cut back by 7 bases and J by 5 bases. The germline V gene encodes CDR1 MNHEY and CDR2 SMNVEV (reference sequence).

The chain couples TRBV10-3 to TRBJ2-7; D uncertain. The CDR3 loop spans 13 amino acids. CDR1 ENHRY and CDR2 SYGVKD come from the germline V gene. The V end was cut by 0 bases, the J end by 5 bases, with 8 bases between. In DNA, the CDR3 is TGTGCCATCAGTGAGTCGCTCGCCCACGAGCAGTACTTC. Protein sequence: CAISESLAHEQYF.

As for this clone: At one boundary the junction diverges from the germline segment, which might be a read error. Here the CDR3 DNA reads TGTGCCAGCAGCTTAGAAGTCGCTTCGAACGCCGGGGAGCTGTTTTTT. This codes for CASSLEVASNAGELFF. J is TRBJ2-2 and V is TRBV11-1; the D is unclear. In germline, CDR1 is SGHAT, CDR2 FQDESV (reference sequence). The CDR3 contains 16 residues. Filled out from reference TRBV11-1 and TRBJ2-2, the complete variable domain reads EAEVAQSPRYKITEKSQAVAFWCDPISGHATLYWYRQILGQGPELLVQFQDESVVDDSQLPKDRFSAERLKGVDSTLKIQPAELGDSAMYLCASSLEVASNAGELFFGEGSRLTVL.

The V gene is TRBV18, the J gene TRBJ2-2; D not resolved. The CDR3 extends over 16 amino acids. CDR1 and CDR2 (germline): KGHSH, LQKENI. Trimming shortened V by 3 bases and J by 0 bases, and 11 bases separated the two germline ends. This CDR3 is CASSPLKFSNTGELFF. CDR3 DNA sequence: TGTGCCAGCTCACCGCTAAAGTTTTCGAACACCGGGGAGCTGTTTTTT.

As DNA, the CDR3 is TGCGCCAGCAGCTTGGCCGAGGGTATTGACGAGCAGTACTTC. This codes for CASSLAEGIDEQYF. This chain joins TRBV5-1 and TRBJ2-7; maybe TRBD2 (5 bases). With 0 bases removed from V and 5 bases from J, the gap between germline ends came to 12 bases. The CDR3 covers 14 residues. The V gene's germline CDR1 is SGHRS and CDR2 YFSETQ.

The CDR3 DNA reads as TGTGCCAGCACCCCAGGGGGGGCGGGGAAACCCGGAAAACTGTTTTTT. Its protein is CASTPGGAGKPGKLFF. This chain uses TRBV4-2 with TRBJ1-4, with TRBD1 identical over 7 bases. Germline lookup yields CDR1 LGHNA and CDR2 YNFKEQ. The V and J ends lost 7 bases and 10 bases, in that order; junction bases with no gene match: 18. This CDR3 is built from 16 residues.

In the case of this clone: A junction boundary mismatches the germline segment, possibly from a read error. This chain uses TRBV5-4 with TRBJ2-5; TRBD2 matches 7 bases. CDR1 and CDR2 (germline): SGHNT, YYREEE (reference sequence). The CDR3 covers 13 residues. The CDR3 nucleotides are TGTGCCAGCAGTTTGGCAGCGGGGGAGACCCAGTACTTC. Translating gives CASSLAAGETQYF.

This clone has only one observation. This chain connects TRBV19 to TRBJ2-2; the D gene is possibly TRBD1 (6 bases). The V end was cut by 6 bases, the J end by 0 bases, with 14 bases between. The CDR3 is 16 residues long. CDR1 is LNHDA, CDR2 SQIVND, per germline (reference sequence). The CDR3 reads CASRPPRTANTGELFF. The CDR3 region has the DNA TGTGCCAGTAGGCCCCCCCGGACAGCGAACACCGGGGAGCTGTTTTTT.